Following are 19 T cell receptor beta chains from one sample sequenced in a study of cytomegalovirus exposure and HLA in healthy donors. Researchers ran the PCR with 60 Vbeta and 13 Jbeta primers. TCRdb keeps only in-frame clones here, not all; method: immunoSEQ multiplex PCR. The table shows approximately 150,000 clones, with more than 60% occurring only once. Specimen: PBMCs. The receptors here all came from a woman between 35 and 50 years old in good health and CMV-seropositive.

For this clone: One end of the junction is discordant with germline, which a read error may explain. The rearrangement joins TRBV2 to TRBJ2-6, with D maybe TRBD1 (7 bases). Germline CDR1 and CDR2: SNHLY and FYNNEI. This CDR3 has 15 residues. The CDR3 here is CADKIRGTGANGLTF. CDR3 coding DNA: TGTGCCGACAAAATCAGGGGGACTGGGGCCAACGGCCTGACTTTC.

Details on this clone: At the DNA level, this CDR3 is encoded by other sequences in the same sample as well. The chain is built from TRBV9 and TRBJ1-6; D uncertain. Germline CDR1 and CDR2: SGDLS and YYNGEE. With 0 bases removed from V and 9 bases from J, the gap between germline ends came to 22 bases. This CDR3 has 18 amino acids. The DNA for the CDR3 is TGTGCCAGCAGCGTAGACGAGAGACTCTTGGGAGGAGGTTCACCCCTCCACTTT. Amino acids: CASSVDERLLGGGSPLHF. Full variable domain (remainder filled in from reference TRBV9 and TRBJ1-6): DSGVTQTPKHLITATGQRVTLRCSPRSGDLSVYWYQQSLDQGLQFLIQYYNGEERAKGNILERFSAQQFPDLHSELNLSSLELGDSALYFCASSVDERLLGGGSPLHFGNGTRLTVT.

This clone has more than one count but fewer than ten. V and J are TRBV6-5 and TRBJ2-5; D remains ambiguous. The CDR3 spans 15 residues. Trimming cost V 10 bases and J 0 bases, with 18 bases left between them. CDR1 MNHEY and CDR2 SVGAGI come from the germline V gene. The CDR3: CATSPSLGYQETQYF. For the CDR3, the DNA is TGTGCCACCTCACCTTCTCTTGGCTACCAAGAGACCCAGTACTTC.

V and J are TRBV28 and TRBJ2-3; possibly TRBD1 for D (5 bases). V was clipped by 3 bases and J by 4 bases, with 17 bases between them. Germline V gene lookup returns CDR1 MDHEN and CDR2 SYDVKM. The CDR3 is 16 amino acids. The chain's CDR3 is CASSLVDTQWADTQYF. The CDR3 nucleotides read TGTGCCAGCAGTTTGGTGGACACACAATGGGCAGATACGCAGTATTTT.

This chain uses TRBV19 with TRBJ1-3; 11 bases agree with TRBD1. V gave up 7 bases and J gave up 5 bases; unmatched junction bases: 7. The CDR3 sequence is 15 residues long. The germline gives CDR1 LNHDA, CDR2 SQIVND (reference sequence). As DNA, the CDR3 is TGTGCCAGTATGCGGGGACAGGGGGAACGAAACACCATATATTTT. This encodes CASMRGQGERNTIYF.

This chain links TRBV15 with TRBJ1-2; 7 bases line up with TRBD1. Germline V gives CDR1 LNHNV, CDR2 YYDKDF (reference sequence). V shed 5 bases, J shed 7 bases, and the junction held 13 bases outside the gene matches. The CDR3 has 15 residues. The CDR3: CATSDGTALKRGYTF. The CDR3 bases are TGTGCCACCAGCGACGGGACAGCCCTAAAACGTGGCTACACCTTC.

This chain links TRBV6-6 with TRBJ2-1; 7 bases line up with TRBD1. The CDR3 length is 14 residues. CDR1 is MNHNY and CDR2 is SVGAGI in the germline V gene (reference sequence). Unmatched junction bases numbered 12, after V lost 8 bases and J lost 8 bases. DNA for the CDR3: TGTGCCAGCCTTAATAGCCAGGGGGTGGATGAGCAGTTCTTC. This codes for CASLNSQGVDEQFF.

The chain employs TRBV7-2 and TRBJ2-1; 10 nucleotides line up with TRBD2. Germline CDR1 reads SGHTA; CDR2 reads FQGNSA. The J segment lost 7 bases and the V segment lost 3 bases, leaving 15 bases of the junction unmatched. This CDR3 has 18 amino acids. CDR3 sequence: CASSFVLLAGNLGNEQFF. The DNA of the CDR3 is TGTGCCAGCAGCTTCGTACTACTAGCGGGGAACCTTGGAAATGAGCAGTTCTTC.

The chain joins TRBV19 to TRBJ2-2; 7 nucleotides line up with TRBD1. After removal of 8 bases from V and 5 bases from J, the junction contained 2 bases not matched to a gene. Germline loops: CDR1 LNHDA, CDR2 SQIVND (reference sequence). This CDR3 comprises 12 residues. In DNA form, the CDR3 reads TGTGCCAGTTTACAGGGGACCGGGGAGCTGTTTTTT. Residues: CASLQGTGELFF.

The chain carries TRBV5-4 and TRBJ1-1; D gene unclear. Trimming stripped 4 bases from V and 3 bases from J, with 19 bases between. The CDR3 has 16 residues. Per germline, CDR1 SGHNT and CDR2 YYREEE (reference sequence). For the CDR3, the DNA is TGTGCCAGCAGCGCAGGAGCAACCGCGGGGTACACTGAAGCTTTCTTT. Residues: CASSAGATAGYTEAFF.

This clone was counted only a few times. The gene calls are TRBV30 and TRBJ2-5; 7 nucleotides align to TRBD2. The CDR3 loop spans 16 amino acids. Losses at the gene ends were 0 bases for V and 4 bases for J; bases not matched to a gene: 11. Per the germline V gene, CDR1 is GTSNPN and CDR2 is SVGIG (reference sequence). The chain's CDR3 is CAWSVRRTSPRETQYF. Here the CDR3 DNA reads TGTGCCTGGAGTGTACGAAGGACTAGTCCGCGAGAGACCCAGTACTTC.

The J gene is TRBJ2-1, the V gene TRBV14; D is possibly TRBD2 (7 bases). CDR3 length equals 15 residues. In germline, CDR1 is SGHDN, CDR2 FVKESK. The ends were cut back, 4 bases at V and 10 bases at J, with 20 bases in the middle. CDR3 protein: CASSRGGLYSPEQFF. DNA of the CDR3: TGTGCCAGCAGCCGGGGGGGGCTCTATTCACCGGAGCAGTTCTTC.

This sequence joins TRBV10-3 and TRBJ2-7, with 12 bases matching TRBD2. This CDR3 is built from 17 residues. The germline V gene encodes CDR1 ENHRY and CDR2 SYGVKD. V lost 6 bases, J lost 7 bases, and 16 bases stayed unmatched. The CDR3: CAIRQGLAGPTGGEQYF. CDR3 bases: TGTGCCATCAGGCAGGGACTAGCGGGTCCAACAGGGGGGGAGCAGTACTTC.

This clone has a handful of counts. The rearrangement joins TRBV27 to TRBJ1-2, with a possible D match to TRBD1 (5 bases). Germline V gene sequence: CDR1 MNHEY, CDR2 SMNVEV (reference sequence). The CDR3 loop spans 14 amino acids. The V gene lost 6 bases and the J gene lost 3 bases, with 14 bases spanning the gap. CDR3 coding DNA: TGTGCCAGCAGGCGCCAGGGAGGTTACTATGGCTACACCTTC. Amino acids: CASRRQGGYYGYTF.

The V gene is TRBV5-6, the J gene TRBJ1-2; 7 nucleotides line up with TRBD1. This CDR3 is built from 15 residues. V lost 2 bases and J lost 4; bases outside the gene matches: 8. Germline assignment: CDR1 SGHDT and CDR2 YYEEEE. The CDR3 DNA sequence: TGTGCCAGCAGCTTCGAGGACAGGCCCACCTATGGCTACACCTTC. It encodes CASSFEDRPTYGYTF.

The CDR3 nucleotides read TGTGCCACAAGGTCCCGGACAGATAATTCACCCCTCCACTTT. This encodes CATRSRTDNSPLHF. The rearrangement links TRBV10-3 to TRBJ1-6, with D maybe TRBD1 (6 bases). The CDR3 is 14 residues long. Germline CDR1 is ENHRY and CDR2 is SYGVKD. V lost 10 bases to trimming and J lost 5 bases, with 15 bases between them.

The chain is built from TRBV5-4 and TRBJ1-2; D possibly corresponds to TRBD1 (6 bases). This CDR3 is built from 16 residues. V lost 4 bases, J lost 4 bases, and 20 bases lay in between. Germline V gene lookup returns CDR1 SGHNT and CDR2 YYREEE (reference sequence). The CDR3, as DNA: TGTGCCAGCAGCGGGGACACAGGCCCCAGCATCTATGGCTACACCTTC. Amino acid sequence: CASSGDTGPSIYGYTF.

The genes are TRBV29-1 and TRBJ2-5; D might be TRBD1 (5 bases). The DNA end lines up better with TRBJ2-7; the J call may be wrong. The CDR3 runs to 12 residues. Germline V gene data show CDR1 as SQVTM and CDR2 as ANQGSEA. CDR3 sequence (DNA): TGCAGCGCAGGGAACTTGGACTACGAGCAGTACTTC. Protein sequence: CSAGNLDYEQYF.

The chain uses TRBV4-1 and TRBJ1-2; a weak D match, TRBD1 (5 bases). V gave up 4 bases and J gave up 0 bases, with 9 bases separating them. The CDR3 spans 14 residues. Germline lookup yields CDR1 MGHRA and CDR2 YSYEKL. The CDR3 here is CASSPRGTNYGYTF. The CDR3 nucleotides read TGCGCCAGCAGCCCGCGGGGGACTAACTATGGCTACACCTTC.